Sequencing of this T cell receptor (beta chain) was carried out in a study of T cell responses to AZD1222 COVID-19 vaccine listed by TCRdb under 2021. Some background on the complete study: A total of more than 230 trial participants underwent TCR sequencing, of whom 200 to 220 had received two doses of AZD1222 and 26 had received two doses of the MenACWY control vaccine. Trial participants were enrolled by age into 18-55, 56-69 and 70-plus year subgroups, with roughly 150, 30 and 60 TCR-sequenced participants respectively. General findings and caveats noted by the study authors: After two AZD1222 doses, spike-specific TCR breadth and depth were significantly higher than at day 0 and than in MenACWY recipients. Participants were mostly white British, with more females than males. The authors suggested clonal diversity may have been underestimated. In the small 56-69-year group, the increase in depth fell short of significance, most likely because of low power. Only five to seven AZD1222 recipients were SARS-CoV-2 seropositive at baseline, limiting conclusions about previously exposed vaccinees. The whole spike protein was spanned by vaccine-associated CD4 TCRs, and dominant responses were seen in regions 160-218 and 743-854. Nearly half of unique spike-specific TCRs reportedly recognized epitopes outside regions mutated in the B.1.351 and B.1.1.7 variants. Because no day 14 peak-response samples were available, repertoires were characterized only after the peak T cell response.

The time point tag for this specimen amounts to: about 28 days (+/-7) after the second vaccine dose. AZD1222 recipients given second doses at about 4 weeks or at about 12 weeks were pooled, since spike-specific TCR depth and breadth were not found to differ between the two schedules. Vaccinee samples came from UK trials COV001 and COV002, including a single-blind randomized controlled phase 2/3 trial of AZD1222 (ChAdOx1 nCoV-19) in healthy adults. For TCRbeta chain sequencing, PBMC samples were collected from trial participants at day 0 and at day 28 after the second dose. With regard to this clone: Its antigen is currently not known. Per-base qualities were not stored, and no clone one base away is much larger.

V and J are trimmed by 6 bases and 7 bases, and the gene matches miss 6 bases of the junction. The CDR3 starts with the cysteine, ends with the phenylalanine, and has 13 residues. This entry keeps only the CDR3 DNA: 39 bases, framed from base 1. The CDR3 regions of human TCRbeta chains were analyzed by immunosequencing. In the original analysis: TCRs in the repertoires were compared against a reference library of SARS-CoV-2-specific TCRs that had been generated with the MIRA antigen-specificity platform. Breadth was defined as the fraction of unique TCRs that were SARS-CoV-2-associated, and depth was defined as the fraction of total T cells that were SARS-CoV-2-associated. Using the MIRA data, every spike-specific TCR was mapped to the spike region that the TCR reacted to and assigned to either a CD4 or a CD8 class. Log10-transformed breadth and depth values were compared by one-way ANOVA with Sidak's multiple comparisons tests. The source is immuneACCESS, and TCRdb retained only in-frame sequences with V and J called. Part of the clones is not carried over; for the studies checked, unresolved V genes explain less than half of this, and the remainder is unexplained. From that table come the V and J calls and clone size; the DNA was used to work out D and trimming. This sample gives 15,000 to 20,000 clones in total; 85% to 90% of them show up just once. 8.5% to 10% of the sample is taken by the ten largest.

Material: peripheral blood, obtained 28 days after the second AZD1222 dose. The TCR originated in an adult who received the AZD1222 COVID-19 vaccine. The chain is made from TRBV12-3 or TRBV12-4 and TRBJ1-5; 7 of the junction bases match TRBD1. The nucleotide sequence reads as follows: TGTGCCAGCAGGCCGGGACAGTTACAGCCCCAGCATTTT. This gives the protein CASRPGQLQPQHF.